This TCR beta chain emerged from a study of CD8 T cells in ankylosing spondylitis. Study observations and caveats: Reportedly, disease-linked clones are significantly enriched in ankylosing spondylitis patients' matched synovial fluid. Ankylosing spondylitis blood appeared to be characterized by a TCR beta motif of under ten highly homologous variants.

Libraries of TCR beta came from quantitative 5'-RACE with molecular barcodes. TCRdb reprocessed the 5' RACE reads via MiXCR and lists one record per CDR3 protein. Of about 840,000 distinct CDR3 sequences in the sample, about 11% are singletons; the top ten hold under 0.6%. Remarks on this clonotype: Antigen: not known.

This TCR was sampled from a male donor with ankylosing spondylitis. What was sequenced was blood, either unsorted or a sorted T cell fraction (not recorded which).

Here the CDR3 reads CASSAQGYDTQYF. Here the CDR3 DNA reads TGTGCCAGCAGTGCCCAGGGATACGATACGCAGTATTTT. The genes are TRBV28 and TRBJ2-3; maybe TRBD1 (5 bases). This CDR3 region has 13 residues. Germline CDR1 reads MDHEN; CDR2 reads SYDVKM. The V gene lost 5 bases and the J gene lost 6 bases, with 12 bases spanning the gap.